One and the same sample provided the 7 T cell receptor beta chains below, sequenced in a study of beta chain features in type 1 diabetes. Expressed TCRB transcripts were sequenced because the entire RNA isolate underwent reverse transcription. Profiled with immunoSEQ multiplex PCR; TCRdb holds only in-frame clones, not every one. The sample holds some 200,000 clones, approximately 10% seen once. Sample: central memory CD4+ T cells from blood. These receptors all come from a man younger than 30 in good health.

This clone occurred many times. In DNA form, the CDR3 reads TGTGCCAGCAGCTTACCTCGTCGACTAGCGGGACGTCAAGACATTCAGTACTTC. This sequence encodes CASSLPRRLAGRQDIQYF. This sequence joins TRBV7-9 and TRBJ2-4, with TRBD2 matching over 11 bases. Unmatched junction bases numbered 14, after V lost 2 bases and J lost 8 bases. Germline V CDR1 and CDR2: SEHNR, FQNEAQ (reference sequence). The CDR3 covers 18 residues.

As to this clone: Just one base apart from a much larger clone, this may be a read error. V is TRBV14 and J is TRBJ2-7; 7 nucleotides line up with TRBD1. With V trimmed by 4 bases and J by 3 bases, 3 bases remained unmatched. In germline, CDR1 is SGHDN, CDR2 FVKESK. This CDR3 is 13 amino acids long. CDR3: CASSRDRDYEQYF. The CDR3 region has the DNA TGTGCCAGCAGCCGGGACAGAGACTACGAGCAGTACTTC.

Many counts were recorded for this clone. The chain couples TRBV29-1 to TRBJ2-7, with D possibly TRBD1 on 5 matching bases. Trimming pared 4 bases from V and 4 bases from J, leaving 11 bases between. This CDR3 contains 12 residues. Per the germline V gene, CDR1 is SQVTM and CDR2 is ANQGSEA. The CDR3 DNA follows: TGCAGCGTTGGGAAAGGGGCTTACGAGCAGTACTTC. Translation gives CSVGKGAYEQYF.

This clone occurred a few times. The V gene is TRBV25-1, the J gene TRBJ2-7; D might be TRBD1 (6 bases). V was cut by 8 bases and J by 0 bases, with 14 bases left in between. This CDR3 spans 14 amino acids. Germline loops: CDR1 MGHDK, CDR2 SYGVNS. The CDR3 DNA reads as TGTGCCAGCTCCAGGGACAAGAGCTCCTACGAGCAGTACTTC. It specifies CASSRDKSSYEQYF.

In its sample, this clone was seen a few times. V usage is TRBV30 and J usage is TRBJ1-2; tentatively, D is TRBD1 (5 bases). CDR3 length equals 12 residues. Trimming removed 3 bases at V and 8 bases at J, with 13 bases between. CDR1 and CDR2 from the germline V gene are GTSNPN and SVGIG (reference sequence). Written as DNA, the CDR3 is TGTGCCTGGAGGGGGGAGACCGAGGGCTACACCTTC. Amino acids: CAWRGETEGYTF.

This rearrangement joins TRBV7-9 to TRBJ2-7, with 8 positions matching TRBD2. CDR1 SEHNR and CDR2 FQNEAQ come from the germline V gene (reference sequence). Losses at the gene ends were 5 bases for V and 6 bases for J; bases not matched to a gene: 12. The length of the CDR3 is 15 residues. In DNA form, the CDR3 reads TGTGCCAGCAGCCCCGCCAGCGGGAGCCTCCCCGAGCAGTACTTC. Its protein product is CASSPASGSLPEQYF.

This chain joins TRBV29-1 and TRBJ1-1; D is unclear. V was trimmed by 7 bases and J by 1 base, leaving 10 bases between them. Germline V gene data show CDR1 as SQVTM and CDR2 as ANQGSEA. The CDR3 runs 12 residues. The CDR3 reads CSALRQNTEAFF. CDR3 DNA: TGCAGCGCCCTTCGACAGAACACTGAAGCTTTCTTT.